The sequence of this TCR beta chain was determined in a study of blood T cell repertoires in COVID-19. The length of the CDR3 is 14 residues. J was trimmed by 6 bases and V by 5 bases; bases with no gene match: 5. Per the germline V gene, CDR1 is SQVTM and CDR2 is ANQGSEA. TCRdb's table, derived via immunoSEQ multiplex PCR, lists solely in-frame clones and lacks some. The sample includes 190,000 or so clones, 82% of them seen just once. The chain uses TRBV29-1 and TRBJ2-2, with 11 bases lining up with TRBD2. This TCR derives from a man aged 35-49 years who had recovered from COVID-19. Sequences were obtained from PBMCs or T cells enriched from blood (not recorded which). CDR3 sequence (DNA): TGCAGCGTTCATAGCGGGAGGGCCCCCGGGGAGCTGTTTTTT. This encodes CSVHSGRAPGELFF.